Listed below are T cell receptor beta chains from one sample, sequenced in a study of Ad26.COV2.S vaccination and SARS-CoV-2 variants. Clones were read by immunoSEQ multiplex PCR, and TCRdb kept only the in-frame ones, dropping some. This repertoire shows approximately 300,000 clones, around 84% found once; its top ten account for less than 2%. Sequencing was performed on peripheral blood, taken in a trial of Ad26.COV2.S vaccine versus placebo. These receptor sequences come from a person between 18 and 59 years old who received the Ad26.COV2.S COVID-19 vaccine or a placebo. The CDR3 runs from the conserved cysteine through the conserved F or W. D genes are given only for firm matches. Some rows have no size entry. The others give once, few or many, or a class for an expanded clone.

TRBJ1-4	14	NA	NA	TRBV20-1	TGCAGTGCTAGTCAGGGGCCAACTAATGAAAAACTGTTTTTT	CSASQGPTNEKLFF
TRBJ2-3	13	NA	NA	TRBV29-1	TGCAGCGTTGAGGGCGCGGGCGGGAATACGCAGTATTTT	CSVEGAGGNTQYF
TRBJ2-1	17	NA	NA	TRBV5-1	TGCGCCAGCAGCCCCCGTGGCGGAGCTCCTTCCTACAATGAGCAGTTCTTC	CASSPRGGAPSYNEQFF
TRBJ1-6	16	NA	TRBD1	TRBV27	TGTGCCAGCAGTTTCTCTCCGGGACAGGGTGGGTCACCCCTCCACTTT	CASSFSPGQGGSPLHF
TRBJ1-2	13	NA	NA	TRBV14	TGTGCCAGCAGCCAAGCAACAGGGATTGGCTACACCTTC	CASSQATGIGYTF
TRBJ2-5	14	NA	NA	TRBV11-3	TGTGCCAGCAGCCAAGGGGGAACCCAAGAGACCCAGTACTTC	CASSQGGTQETQYF
TRBJ2-5	14	NA	NA	TRBV14	TGTGCCAGCAGCCTCATGAGGGACCAAGAGACCCAGTACTTC	CASSLMRDQETQYF
TRBJ1-2	15	few	NA	TRBV27	TGTGCCAGCAGTTCCCGATGGGTAGCTAACTATGGCTACACCTTC	CASSSRWVANYGYTF
TRBJ1-6	16	NA	NA	TRBV30	TGTGCCTGGAGATATTCAGGGACACAATATAATTCACCCCTCCACTTT	CAWRYSGTQYNSPLHF
TRBJ1-2	13	NA	TRBD1	TRBV12-3/TRBV12-4	TGTGCCAGCAGTCGACAGGGAAACTATGGCTACACCTTC	CASSRQGNYGYTF
TRBJ1-1	11	NA	NA	TRBV12-2	TGTGCAAGTCGCTTAACGGGGGGAGCTTTCTTT	CASRLTGGAFF
TRBJ1-1	18	once	NA	TRBV5-6	TGTGCCAGCAGCTTGGCCTTCAGGCAGGTAGGGGAACCGACTGAAGCTTTCTTT	CASSLAFRQVGEPTEAFF
TRBJ1-2	15	once	TRBD1	TRBV10-2	TGCGCCAGCAGTGGTTCCTCCAGGGGGGCCTATGGCTACACCTTC	CASSGSSRGAYGYTF
TRBJ1-5	14	NA	NA	TRBV30	TGTGCCTGGAGTGCTAGCAGTGGCAATCAGCCCCAGCATTTT	CAWSASSGNQPQHF
TRBJ1-5	15	NA	NA	TRBV6-1	TGTGCCAGCAGTGATTGGACAACGAGCACTCAGCCCCAGCATTTT	CASSDWTTSTQPQHF
TRBJ2-5	16	once	TRBD2	TRBV6-5	TGTGCCAGCAGTTACATCCTAGCGGGGGGGCGAGAGACCCAGTACTTC	CASSYILAGGRETQYF
TRBJ2-2	16	once	TRBD2	TRBV3-1/TRBV3-2	TGTGCCAGCAGCCACCTAGCGGGTACGAACACCGGGGAGCTGTTTTTT	CASSHLAGTNTGELFF
TRBJ2-2	18	NA	TRBD1	TRBV19	TGTGCCAGTAGCGGCGGATACAGCAGGGGGCTGGACACCGGGGAGCTGTTTTTT	CASSGGYSRGLDTGELFF
TRBJ1-4	15	NA	NA	TRBV9	TGTGCCAGCAGCGTCTCAGACACAACTAATGAAAAACTGTTTTTT	CASSVSDTTNEKLFF
TRBJ2-3	16	NA	NA	TRBV3-1/TRBV3-2	TGTGCCAGCAGCCAAGTCCCCGGGACCTTCGCAGATACGCAGTATTTT	CASSQVPGTFADTQYF
TRBJ1-1	15	NA	NA	TRBV7-2	TGTGCCAGCAGCTTAGACCCAGTATTCGGGACTGAAGCTTTCTTT	CASSLDPVFGTEAFF
TRBJ1-5	17	NA	TRBD1	TRBV7-2	TGTGCCAGCAGCTTTGGACAGGGGGCTTCGGGCAATCAGCCCCAGCATTTT	CASSFGQGASGNQPQHF
TRBJ2-7	17	NA	NA	TRBV27	TGTGCCAGCAGCCCGGGCTGGGGGCGTCAGTCCGCTTACGAGCAGTACTTC	CASSPGWGRQSAYEQYF
TRBJ2-7	14	many	TRBD2	TRBV4-3	TGCGCCAGCAGCCAAGAGACTAGCGGGGGGCAGCAGTACTTC	CASSQETSGGQQYF
TRBJ2-1	17	NA	NA	TRBV5-1	TGCGCCAGCAGCTTACAAAGTACAGGAGCCAGCTACAATGAGCAGTTCTTC	CASSLQSTGASYNEQFF
TRBJ1-1	15	NA	NA	TRBV18	TGTGCCAGCTCACCACAAGGGCCTCTGAACACTGAAGCTTTCTTT	CASSPQGPLNTEAFF
TRBJ1-2	17	NA	TRBD1	TRBV27	TGTGCCAGCAGTAAGGGACAGGGAACCAGACTAATCTATGGCTACACCTTC	CASSKGQGTRLIYGYTF
TRBJ2-5	16	NA	NA	TRBV7-2	TGTGCCAGCAGCTTAGTGGGCAGCCCAAGGGTAGAGACCCAGTACTTC	CASSLVGSPRVETQYF
TRBJ2-3	15	NA	TRBD1	TRBV5-1	TGCGCCAGCAGTTCGGGACAGGGGAGCACAGATACGCAGTATTTT	CASSSGQGSTDTQYF
TRBJ2-2	16	NA	NA	TRBV30	TGTGCCTGGAGTCCTAAGGTCCACAGGGACCCCGGGGAGCTGTTTTTT	CAWSPKVHRDPGELFF
TRBJ2-1	18	medium-sized	TRBD2	TRBV5-4	TGTGCCAGCAGCTTGGGGCTAGCGGGGGTTACCGCCTACAATGAGCAGTTCTTC	CASSLGLAGVTAYNEQFF
TRBJ1-2	11	NA	NA	TRBV20-1	TGCAGTACAAGCCCGGGAGCTGGCTACACCTTC	CSTSPGAGYTF
TRBJ1-4	18	NA	TRBD1	TRBV5-1	TGCGCCAGCAGCCCGTTTGACAGGGGGAACGGTAGAGGCGAAAAACTGTTTTTT	CASSPFDRGNGRGEKLFF